Here is one TCR beta chain with its context. The clone's antigen remains unknown. No base quality information exists; no much larger clone differs at one position. The CDR3, from cysteine to valine, totals 15 residues. Here the CDR3 DNA is all that survives: 45 bases in frame from base 1. The junction shows trimming of 5 bases on V and 7 bases on J, and the gene matches do not reach 14 bases of it. From the germline V gene (reference sequence), CDR1 is MNHNY and CDR2 is SVGAGI. This entry belongs to a study of cytomegalovirus exposure and HLA in healthy donors (TCRdb year 2017). For context, the study as a whole: According to a later analysis, one platform produced both the 100 to 150 validation repertoires and the roughly 660 repertoires of the first cohort. The aim of the study was to test whether cataloging public T cell receptors could identify signatures of past pathogen exposure. In addition to the first cohort of 666 subjects, a separate validation cohort of over 90 different subjects was used. The study combined high-throughput TCR immunosequencing, statistical association of individual TCRs with disease status, and machine learning to predict cytomegalovirus infection status.

The paper as a whole reports these results and caveats: A later analysis had no HLA typing for the validation cohort, so co-occurrence there was scored across all 120 or so repertoires. In both the original and validation cohorts, the classifier was reported to diagnose cytomegalovirus status with high specificity and sensitivity. According to the authors, the approach could potentially be generalized to other disease states and immunological phenotypes. Across donors, most TCR sequences were observed very rarely, whereas some public TCRs were present in many individuals. The study gave a list of under 200 TCR beta chains associated with cytomegalovirus. Of the cluster scores, around 95% were above 0 in a later analysis, which found that TCRs clustered in the first cohort also tended to co-occur in the 120 validation repertoires. In vitro tests confirmed that a few of the cytomegalovirus-associated TCR beta chains recognize cytomegalovirus antigens.

Receptor amplification or capture employed the immunoSEQ multiplex PCR assay. Processing in the source paper ran as follows. A statistical classification framework was built for diagnosing cytomegalovirus status from the catalog of TCR beta chain sequences. As stored in TCRdb, this immuneACCESS dataset retains in-frame rearrangements with V and J assigned. A fraction of the clones does not appear; measured against another copy, unresolved V genes explain less than half of the discrepancy, and the remainder lacks a known reason. V and J calls and clone size follow that table, whereas D and trimming were derived from the DNA. The sample yields 140,000 to 150,000 clones; 91% were counted once. About 0.7% of the sample is in the top ten clones. Separate from the approximately 700-subject first cohort, the validation cohort of about 110 subjects was the group to which the donors belonged.

The receptor was isolated from a man younger than 35 in good health and CMV-seronegative. The V and J segments used are TRBV6-6 and TRBJ2-7; 7 junctional bases match TRBD1. The specimen sequenced was PBMCs. The DNA sequence is given as TGTGCCAGCAGTCAAACCCGACAGGGAGCGGAAGAGCAGTACGTC. The translation is CASSQTRQGAEEQYV.